These T cell receptor beta chains were read from a single sample in a study of cytomegalovirus exposure and HLA in healthy donors. Assay: immunoSEQ multiplex PCR; the TCRdb copy retains only in-frame clones and omits some. The table lists some 140,000 clones, around 82% of them singletons, with more than 0.95% in the top ten. The material sequenced was PBMCs. These TCRs come from a man between 45 and 60 years old in good health and CMV-seronegative. Each CDR3 is given with its conserved first and last residue. Each record gives: D gene, J gene, V gene, clone size, CDR3 DNA, CDR3 protein. The D gene is left open where the match is weak. Rows may omit the clone size; those that give it use once, few, many or a size class.

D: NA; J: TRBJ2-5; V: TRBV29-1; size: NA; DNA: TGCAGCGAGTTAGCGGAGCCAACAGGGACCCAGTACTTC; CDR3: CSELAEPTGTQYF
D: TRBD1; J: TRBJ2-1; V: TRBV4-3; size: NA; DNA: TGCGCCAGCAGCCAAGATCTCGGACAGGGCGGCGAGCAGTTCTTC; CDR3: CASSQDLGQGGEQFF
D: NA; J: TRBJ1-1; V: TRBV7-8; size: NA; DNA: TGTGCCAGCAGCGCCAGGGATACTGAAGCTTTCTTT; CDR3: CASSARDTEAFF
D: TRBD1; J: TRBJ1-2; V: TRBV7-3; size: NA; DNA: TGTGCCAGCAGCTTCGGCCGGACAGGGCGGGATGGCTACACCTTC; CDR3: CASSFGRTGRDGYTF
D: TRBD2; J: TRBJ2-3; V: TRBV2; size: NA; DNA: TGTGCCAGAGGCGGGGCTAGCGGGAGTAAACAGTATTTT; CDR3: CARGGASGSKQYF
D: TRBD1; J: TRBJ1-3; V: TRBV18; size: few; DNA: TGTGCCAGCTCACCTACTCAGGGGGCAACTGGAAACACCATATATTTT; CDR3: CASSPTQGATGNTIYF
D: NA; J: TRBJ2-5; V: TRBV29-1; size: NA; DNA: TGCAGCGTTGAGGATGGGGCGGGGGAGACCCAGTACTTC; CDR3: CSVEDGAGETQYF
D: NA; J: TRBJ1-1; V: TRBV15; size: NA; DNA: TGTGCCACCAGCAGAGCGGGGAACACTGAAGCTTTCTTT; CDR3: CATSRAGNTEAFF
D: TRBD2; J: TRBJ2-7; V: TRBV29-1; size: NA; DNA: TGCAGCGTTACTAGCGGGAGCTCCTACGAGCAGTACTTC; CDR3: CSVTSGSSYEQYF
D: TRBD1; J: TRBJ2-5; V: TRBV7-2; size: NA; DNA: TGTGCCAGCAGCTTAGGACAGGGACGAGTGGAGACCCAGTACTTC; CDR3: CASSLGQGRVETQYF
D: NA; J: TRBJ2-6; V: TRBV9; size: NA; DNA: TGTGCCAGCAGCGTGACTACAGGGTCTGGGGCCAACGTCCTGACTTTC; CDR3: CASSVTTGSGANVLTF
D: TRBD2; J: TRBJ2-2; V: TRBV27; size: NA; DNA: TGTGCCAGCAGTACGACTAGCAAGTCGTCTGGGGAGCTGTTTTTT; CDR3: CASSTTSKSSGELFF
D: NA; J: TRBJ2-2; V: TRBV5-1; size: few; DNA: TGCGCCAGCAGCTTGGGGACATCGAACACCGGGGAGCTGTTTTTT; CDR3: CASSLGTSNTGELFF
D: NA; J: TRBJ2-2; V: TRBV2; size: NA; DNA: TGTGCCAGCAGTCAGTCAGACACCGGGGAGCTGTTTTTT; CDR3: CASSQSDTGELFF
D: NA; J: TRBJ1-5; V: TRBV30; size: NA; DNA: TGTGCCTGGAGTGGAGACGGAGATAGCAATCAGCCCCAGCATTTT; CDR3: CAWSGDGDSNQPQHF
D: NA; J: TRBJ2-3; V: TRBV5-1; size: NA; DNA: TGCGCCAGCAGCGTTGGAGCGGGTTACACAGATACGCAGTATTTT; CDR3: CASSVGAGYTDTQYF
D: TRBD2; J: TRBJ2-1; V: TRBV11-2; size: NA; DNA: TGTGCCAGCAGCTGGGGACTAGTCAATGAGCAGTTCTTC; CDR3: CASSWGLVNEQFF
D: TRBD1; J: TRBJ2-5; V: TRBV7-6; size: NA; DNA: TGTGCCAGCAGCCCCGACAGGGGAGTTCGTGAGACCCAGTACTTC; CDR3: CASSPDRGVRETQYF
D: NA; J: TRBJ2-3; V: TRBV5-5; size: NA; DNA: TGTGCCAGCAGCTTGGCTACGAATACGCAGTATTTT; CDR3: CASSLATNTQYF
D: NA; J: TRBJ2-7; V: TRBV4-2; size: NA; DNA: TGTGCCAGCAGCCAAGATCTGAGGGAGAGGCTGTACGAGCAGTACTTC; CDR3: CASSQDLRERLYEQYF
D: NA; J: TRBJ1-1; V: TRBV6-6; size: NA; DNA: TGTGCCAGCAGCCCGACAGCTCTGAACACTGAAGCTTTCTTT; CDR3: CASSPTALNTEAFF
D: TRBD2; J: TRBJ2-5; V: TRBV15; size: NA; DNA: TGTGCCACCAGCAGAGATAACCAAGCGGGAGGGCCTTTAGAGACCCAGTACTTC; CDR3: CATSRDNQAGGPLETQYF
D: TRBD2; J: TRBJ2-3; V: TRBV19; size: NA; DNA: TGTGCCAGTAGTATGACTAGCGGGCGTTCTAGCACAGATACGCAGTATTTT; CDR3: CASSMTSGRSSTDTQYF
D: TRBD2; J: TRBJ2-3; V: TRBV5-1; size: NA; DNA: TGCGCCAGCAGCTTTAGCGGGAGCGGAACAGCAGATACGCAGTATTTT; CDR3: CASSFSGSGTADTQYF
D: TRBD2; J: TRBJ2-1; V: TRBV9; size: NA; DNA: TGTGCCAGCAGCGTAGGGGCGGGAGGGAACAATGAGCAGTTCTTC; CDR3: CASSVGAGGNNEQFF
D: NA; J: TRBJ1-3; V: TRBV5-1; size: NA; DNA: TGCGCCAGCAGCTTGGGCGGAACCTCTGGAAACACCATATATTTT; CDR3: CASSLGGTSGNTIYF
D: NA; J: TRBJ2-7; V: TRBV29-1; size: NA; DNA: TGCAGCACGAGGGACAGCGGGGAGCAGTACTTC; CDR3: CSTRDSGEQYF
D: NA; J: TRBJ1-1; V: TRBV2; size: few; DNA: TGTGCCAGCAGTGAACGGGCGGGGCCTGGGAGGACTGAAGCTTTCTTT; CDR3: CASSERAGPGRTEAFF
D: TRBD1; J: TRBJ1-5; V: TRBV19; size: NA; DNA: TGTGCCAGTAGTATAGATCAAGCCAACAGGGGGTTTAATCAGCCCCAGCATTTT; CDR3: CASSIDQANRGFNQPQHF
D: TRBD2; J: TRBJ2-1; V: TRBV27; size: NA; DNA: TGTGCCAGCAGTCCCGCCGGGACTAGCGGCCACAATGAGCAGTTCTTC; CDR3: CASSPAGTSGHNEQFF
D: NA; J: TRBJ2-2; V: TRBV11-2; size: NA; DNA: TGTGCCAGCAGTTTGACAGGACCTCCGAACACCGGGGAGCTGTTTTTT; CDR3: CASSLTGPPNTGELFF
D: NA; J: TRBJ2-7; V: TRBV28; size: NA; DNA: TGTGCCAGCAGTCTGACAAAATACGAGCAGTACTTC; CDR3: CASSLTKYEQYF
D: TRBD1; J: TRBJ2-7; V: TRBV5-4; size: NA; DNA: TGTGCCAGCAGCTCCGGGACAGGGTTTGAGGAGCAGTACTTC; CDR3: CASSSGTGFEEQYF
D: NA; J: TRBJ2-1; V: TRBV6-5; size: NA; DNA: TGTGCCAGCAGTTACTCGACAGAGACAATTGAGCAGTTCTTC; CDR3: CASSYSTETIEQFF
D: NA; J: TRBJ2-6; V: TRBV4-1; size: NA; DNA: TGCGCCAGCAGCCAAGGCGTACAGGGCTCTGGGGCCAACGTCCTGACTTTC; CDR3: CASSQGVQGSGANVLTF
D: TRBD1; J: TRBJ1-4; V: TRBV18; size: NA; DNA: TGTGCCAGCTCAACTTCGACAGGGCGGGACGAAAAACTGTTTTTT; CDR3: CASSTSTGRDEKLFF
D: NA; J: TRBJ2-2; V: TRBV10-3; size: NA; DNA: TGTGCCATCAGGATGGCGAGCGGGAACACCGGGGAGCTGTTTTTT; CDR3: CAIRMASGNTGELFF
D: NA; J: TRBJ2-3; V: TRBV27; size: NA; DNA: TGTGCCAGCAGTTTAACGGGAGCCGGGGCAGATACGCAGTATTTT; CDR3: CASSLTGAGADTQYF
D: TRBD2; J: TRBJ2-1; V: TRBV19; size: NA; DNA: TGTGCCAGTAGCCCATATAGCGGGAGAGACTACAATGAGCAGTTCTTC; CDR3: CASSPYSGRDYNEQFF
D: TRBD1; J: TRBJ1-1; V: TRBV11-2; size: NA; DNA: TGTGCCAGCAGCTTTCCGAGAACAGGGGTGGCCACTGAAGCTTTCTTT; CDR3: CASSFPRTGVATEAFF
D: NA; J: TRBJ1-1; V: TRBV9; size: NA; DNA: TGTGCCAGCAGCCCCGCGGTGGGGGGGAGGACTGAAGCTTTCTTT; CDR3: CASSPAVGGRTEAFF
D: TRBD2; J: TRBJ2-7; V: TRBV7-2; size: NA; DNA: TGTGCCAGCAGCTTAGCGGGCGGGAGTATCTACGAGCAGTACTTC; CDR3: CASSLAGGSIYEQYF
D: NA; J: TRBJ2-1; V: TRBV6-6; size: NA; DNA: TGTGCCAGCAGCCCGCCGGGGGGACAGGATAGTTATGAGCAGTTCTTC; CDR3: CASSPPGGQDSYEQFF
D: TRBD1; J: TRBJ2-7; V: TRBV29-1; size: NA; DNA: TGCAGCGTCCTATTCCGGGACAGAGGGGACGAGCAGTACTTC; CDR3: CSVLFRDRGDEQYF
D: NA; J: TRBJ2-7; V: TRBV27; size: NA; DNA: TGTGCCAGCAGTCGTTCTGCCCCTCGGGACTCACACGAGCAGTACTTC; CDR3: CASSRSAPRDSHEQYF
D: NA; J: TRBJ1-1; V: TRBV5-1; size: NA; DNA: TGCGCCAGCAGCTTGGTCACTAAGGACACTGAAGCTTTCTTT; CDR3: CASSLVTKDTEAFF
D: NA; J: TRBJ1-5; V: TRBV9; size: NA; DNA: TGTGCCAGCAGCGGAGAGGGAGGCCAGCCCCAGCATTTT; CDR3: CASSGEGGQPQHF
D: TRBD1; J: TRBJ2-7; V: TRBV2; size: NA; DNA: TGTGCCAGCAGCGCACAGGGGTCCGGGCAGTACTTC; CDR3: CASSAQGSGQYF
D: NA; J: TRBJ2-2; V: TRBV10-2; size: NA; DNA: TGCGCCAGCAGTGAGTCGCGAGGGACCGGGGAGCTGTTTTTT; CDR3: CASSESRGTGELFF
D: TRBD1; J: TRBJ2-7; V: TRBV15; size: NA; DNA: TGTGCCACCAAACCGACAGGGACCTCCTACGAGCAGTACTTC; CDR3: CATKPTGTSYEQYF
D: NA; J: TRBJ1-2; V: TRBV7-2; size: NA; DNA: TGTGCCAGCAGCCCTAACCATGGCTACACCTTC; CDR3: CASSPNHGYTF
D: NA; J: TRBJ2-3; V: TRBV28; size: NA; DNA: TGTGCCAGCAGTGGCTTGACAGATACGCAGTATTTT; CDR3: CASSGLTDTQYF
D: TRBD2; J: TRBJ2-1; V: TRBV7-9; size: NA; DNA: TGTGCCAGCAGCTCGACGCACTCAAGACTAGCGGGTCGAGTAAATGAGCAGTTCTTC; CDR3: CASSSTHSRLAGRVNEQFF